This entry is about one T cell receptor beta chain. Only a few counts were recorded for this clonotype. The specificity of this receptor is unknown. Per-base quality was not reported, and no clone a single base away is much larger than it. The TCR beta CDR3 regions were amplified from RNA transcripts. The first round of RT-PCR for the TCR CDR3 was performed with the HTBI primer set and the Qiagen OneStep RT-PCR kit. A second multiplex PCR round built the libraries, followed by size selection and purification. Libraries were sequenced paired-end with 100 bp reads on an Illumina HiSeq2000. The paper's data handling went like this. SOAPnuke was used to process the raw data, removing reads that contained adapters or uncalled bases, had a mean Phred below 15, or lacked an exact match to the constant primer or identifier. High-quality paired reads were merged using COPE v1.2.5, and each unique nucleotide sequence was defined as a clonotype. Clonotypes were aligned to IMGT TRBV, TRBD and TRBJ reference segments using MiTCR v1.1. Analysis was restricted to V-J combinations with a frequency above 0.0001, which covered roughly 99% of repertoires. A TCS score was defined as the ratio between F50 (clonal expansion) and ExV (chaos), using BLOSUM62-based TCRdist between CDR3 peptides within each V-J. Welch's t-statistics and random forest reduced just over 500 V-J features to roughly 13, which were used in a naive Bayes classifier (R e1071). Using fastp trimming at Q25 and MiXCR clonotype assembly, TCRdb reanalyzed the public sequencing data and kept in-frame beta chains. Rows with a matching CDR3 protein are joined into one entry that keeps the most common DNA and genes. TCRdb's processing, not the authors' own work, is the source of the V and J calls. The sample has about 640,000 distinct CDR3 sequences on record, about a fifth of them singletons. In total, the top ten clones hold 30% to 40% of the sample.

Trimming leaves V shorter by 7 bases and J shorter by 6 bases, with the junction holding 9 bases beyond the gene matches. As encoded in the germline V gene, CDR1 is KGHDR while CDR2 is SFDVKD. The CDR3 runs 16 amino acids, cysteine and phenylalanine included. Just CDR3 DNA is preserved here, 48 bases in frame from base 1. The entry originates in a study of T cells in Graves' hyperthyroidism and ophthalmopathy (dated by TCRdb to 2018 to 2020). As for the study more broadly: Peripheral blood was collected at initial diagnosis, before any treatment. A discovery cohort of roughly 100 patients, fewer than 50 with Graves' ophthalmopathy and fewer than 65 with stable Graves' hyperthyroidism, was used to find distinguishing TCR V-J signatures. An independent validation cohort of under 20 hyperthyroidism patients and roughly 16 patients who later progressed to ophthalmopathy tested prospective prediction of ophthalmopathy. The approximately 97 discovery patients were randomly divided into training and test sets at a 7:3 ratio. In six Graves' hyperthyroidism patients, the study also compared T-cell repertoires from thyroid tissue with T-cell repertoires from blood. After blood sampling, hyperthyroidism patients were treated with methimazole at a starting dose of 30 mg daily, and ophthalmopathy patients were treated with high-dose intravenous methylprednisolone. According to the paper, TCR Vbeta CDR3 sequencing was carried out on around 140 peripheral blood samples, which came from approximately 43 ophthalmopathy, around 74 hyperthyroidism and around 17 progressor patients.

The investigation overall reported the following: A 13 V-J signature model separated ophthalmopathy from stable hyperthyroidism, with around 88% sensitivity and roughly 82% specificity in cross-validation and 80%/75% in testing. In validation, progression to ophthalmopathy was predicted by the model with 55% to 71% sensitivity and nearly 75% specificity, a median of roughly 6.4 months before onset. Most expanded thyroid clonotypes (frequency above 0.001) were also detected in blood, a finding suggesting that blood repertoires may reflect thyroid immune responses. No statistical method was used to fix the sample size in advance, and group allocation was not hidden from the investigators.

Ophthalmopathy patients had moderately to severely active disease, Clinical Activity Score of at least 3, NOSPECS grade of at least 4, and duration under 3 months. Patients with uncontrolled infections, other autoimmune diseases, pregnancy or lactation were excluded. Diagnoses were based on clinical symptoms, serum thyroxine and TRAb, thyroid ultrasound and orbital computed tomography. Ficoll-Paque density gradient centrifugation was used to isolate PBMCs from around 10 ml of fresh peripheral blood. Trizol reagent was used to extract total RNA, and RNA quality was then checked on an Agilent 2100 Bioanalyzer.

Sequenced sample: blood. This TCR came from a man under 40 with Graves' ophthalmopathy. The V and J genes are TRBV24-1 and TRBJ2-4, with 12 bases matching TRBD2. The CDR3 region has the sequence CATSFPGLAGGNIQYF. The sequenced DNA is TGTGCCACCAGCTTCCCGGGACTAGCGGGTGGAAACATTCAGTACTTC.